Presented here are 2 T cell receptor beta chains from one specimen sequenced in a study of T-cell memory formation after mild COVID-19. TCRdb re-derived calls from the 5' RACE reads in MiXCR, one entry per CDR3 protein. The table shows hundreds of thousands of distinct CDR3 sequences, with 25% to 30% occurring only once. The sample was PBMCs or a T cell subset sorted from them (not recorded which). These receptors all come from an adult woman who had mild COVID-19 (a few samples of this study predate the infection). Cell type and time point are not known.

This clonotype has a handful of counts. The CDR3 is CASSSLRLVTDTQYF. The CDR3, as DNA: TGTGCCAGCAGCTCCCTCCGACTAGTCACAGATACGCAGTATTTT. The chain carries TRBV5-5 and TRBJ2-3; TRBD2 might be the D (6 bases). Germline-derived CDR1 and CDR2 are SGHKS and YYEKEE (reference sequence). V dropped 3 bases and J dropped 2 bases, with 13 bases sitting between them. The CDR3 runs 15 residues.

This chain's CDR3 is CASSQVVEYSGNTIYF. In DNA, the CDR3 is TGTGCCAGCAGCCAAGTCGTGGAGTATTCGGGAAACACCATATATTTT. The gene calls are TRBV3-1 and TRBJ1-3; D unclear. Between the trimmed V and J ends, which lost 1 base and 4 bases, there was a span of 14 bases. CDR1 and CDR2 (germline): LGHDT, YNNKEL (reference sequence). CDR3 length: 16 residues.